Listed here is a single TCR beta chain. This specimen comes from a study of cytomegalovirus exposure and HLA in healthy donors. Amplification used 60 Vbeta primers and 13 Jbeta primers. Sequencing used immunoSEQ multiplex PCR; TCRdb keeps in-frame clones, though not all of them. The top ten clones hold 1.5% to 2% of a sample with about 83,000 clones, about four fifths of them seen once. The CDR3 covers 16 residues. CDR1 is SGHTA and CDR2 is FQGNSA in the germline V gene. Trimming at V came to 3 bases and at J to 0 bases, leaving 2 bases not matched to a gene. The chain combines TRBV7-2 with TRBJ2-5; 12 bases fit TRBD2. The source is a woman in her thirties in good health and CMV-seronegative. The sample was PBMCs. CDR3 DNA sequence: TGTGCCAGCAGCTTCAGACTAGCGGGGGACCAAGAGACCCAGTACTTC. Its protein is CASSFRLAGDQETQYF.